This passage covers 19 T cell receptor beta chains from one sample sequenced in a study of T cell clonotyping in hematopoietic cell transplantation (dated by TCRdb to the early 2020s). Receptor amplification or capture employed the immunoSEQ multiplex PCR assay. In its TCRdb copy, this immuneACCESS table keeps in-frame sequences only and misses some clones. Where compared with another copy, unresolved V genes explain less than half of these, and the others have no known cause. In all, the sample holds some 7,000 clones, and almost 90% of those were seen once. The top ten clones comprise 3.6% of the sample. Explained via the paper, the time point label denotes: recipient sample about 28 days before transplant, after cytoreduction. Material: peripheral blood mononuclear cells, obtained before stem cell transplant. These receptors were obtained from a man aged 30 to 39 with acute myeloid leukemia. Some clones in this sample may be carry-over from other donors' samples.

This sequence joins TRBV29-1 and TRBJ2-7; 7 bases agree with TRBD2. This CDR3 is 15 amino acids long. V lost 3 bases to trimming and J lost 3 bases; unmatched junction nucleotides: 11. CDR1 is SQVTM, CDR2 ANQGSEA, per germline. The CDR3 spells CSVEGVSGALYEQYF. The CDR3 nucleotides read TGCAGCGTTGAGGGAGTAAGCGGGGCGCTCTACGAGCAGTACTTC.

The rearrangement links TRBV4-3 to TRBJ1-1, with D unresolved. The V and J ends lost 0 bases and 5 bases respectively, with 13 bases between them. The CDR3 contains 15 residues. Germline V gene lookup returns CDR1 LGHNA and CDR2 YSLEER. The CDR3 DNA reads TGCGCCAGCAGCCAAGAGTCTACGAAGGTAACTGAAGCTTTCTTT. This sequence encodes CASSQESTKVTEAFF.

The CDR3 coding sequence is TGTGCCATCAGTGAAACCGGGACTAGCGGGAGACCTGAGCAGTTCTTC. It translates to CAISETGTSGRPEQFF. The genes are TRBV10-3 and TRBJ2-1; TRBD2 agrees at 14 bases. Trimming cost V 3 bases and J 9 bases; bases outside gene matches: 7. This CDR3 has 16 residues. CDR1 ENHRY and CDR2 SYGVKD come from the germline V gene.

The chain's CDR3 is CASSIVVINQPQHF. Written as DNA, the CDR3 is TGTGCCAGTAGTATCGTTGTCATCAATCAGCCCCAGCATTTT. This chain links TRBV19 with TRBJ1-5; no clear D. Looked up from germline, CDR1 is LNHDA and CDR2 is SQIVND (reference sequence). CDR3 size: 14 residues. With 3 bases removed from V and 3 bases from J, the gap between germline ends came to 9 bases.

V gene TRBV30 combines with J gene TRBJ1-1; D is unresolved. Germline V gene data show CDR1 as GTSNPN and CDR2 as SVGIG (reference sequence). The CDR3 spans 12 residues. The V and J ends lost 2 bases and 5 bases respectively, with 9 bases between them. The CDR3 nucleotides read TGTGCCTGGAGTCGGGTTAGAACTGAAGCTTTCTTT. Residues: CAWSRVRTEAFF.

This chain links TRBV9 with TRBJ1-4, with 9 bases matching TRBD1. Per the germline V gene, CDR1 is SGDLS and CDR2 is YYNGEE. J lost 6 bases, V lost 4 bases, and 7 bases had no gene match. The CDR3 has 15 amino acids. The CDR3 sequence: CASSPPGQGYEKLFF. CDR3 sequence (DNA): TGTGCCAGCAGCCCACCGGGACAGGGTTATGAAAAACTGTTTTTT.

By proportion, this clone is medium-sized (0.01 to 0.1%). At the DNA level, this CDR3 is encoded by other sequences in the same sample as well. This chain connects TRBV4-1 to TRBJ1-2, with D unclear. V was shortened by 1 base and J by 3 bases, with 9 bases between the two germline ends. CDR1 is MGHRA, CDR2 YSYEKL, per germline. The CDR3 length is 14 residues. CDR3 amino acids: CASSQGHHDYGYTF. CDR3 DNA: TGCGCCAGCAGCCAAGGACACCACGACTATGGCTACACCTTC.

The CDR3, as DNA: TGCGCCAGCAGCCAAGGTCGGCTAGCGGGAACTGAGCAGTTCTTC. This codes for CASSQGRLAGTEQFF. This chain joins TRBV4-1 and TRBJ2-1; TRBD2 aligns across 9 bases. V shed 1 base and J 9 bases; nucleotides not matched to a gene: 7. This CDR3 is built from 15 residues. The germline V gene has CDR1 MGHRA and CDR2 YSYEKL.

This chain links TRBV5-6 with TRBJ1-5, with D tentatively TRBD1 (6 bases). Trimming removed 3 bases at V and 6 bases at J, with 13 bases between. Germline V CDR1 and CDR2: SGHDT, YYEEEE. The CDR3 length is 14 residues. The CDR3 region has the DNA TGTGCCAGCAGCTGGCAGGGGTTTTCTCAGCCCCAGCATTTT. This translates into CASSWQGFSQPQHF. Combining the CDR3 with reference TRBV5-6 and TRBJ1-5 gives the whole variable domain DAGVTQSPTHLIKTRGQQVTLRCSPKSGHDTVSWYQQALGQGPQFIFQYYEEEERQRGNFPDRFSGHQFPNYSSELNVNALLLGDSALYLCASSWQGFSQPQHFGDGTRLSIL.

J is TRBJ1-6 and V is TRBV14; 7 bases map to TRBD1. J was trimmed by 7 bases and V by 5 bases; bases with no gene match: 5. Germline V gives CDR1 SGHDN, CDR2 FVKESK. CDR3 length equals 14 residues. The CDR3 DNA sequence: TGTGCCAGCAGCTACGGGACAGCGAATTCACCCCTCCACTTT. Its translation: CASSYGTANSPLHF.

The chain employs TRBV7-9 and TRBJ1-1, with unresolved D. V was pared by 0 bases and J by 7 bases, with 9 bases between. CDR1 and CDR2 from the germline V gene are SEHNR and FQNEAQ (reference sequence). The CDR3 is 13 residues long. The chain's CDR3 is CASSLADGNEAFF. CDR3 in DNA: TGTGCCAGCAGCTTAGCCGACGGTAATGAAGCTTTCTTT.

The V and J genes are TRBV2 and TRBJ2-3; D perhaps matches TRBD2 (6 bases). The V gene lost 1 base and the J gene lost 7 bases, with 15 bases spanning the gap. The CDR3 spans 15 residues. CDR1 and CDR2 (germline): SNHLY, FYNNEI. The CDR3 DNA reads TGTGCCAGCAGTGAAGGGCGGGAACGAACCTATACGCAGTATTTT. Translating it yields CASSEGRERTYTQYF.

Note on this clone: Other DNA sequences in the sample encode the same CDR3. V gene TRBV28 combines with J gene TRBJ1-5, with D unclear. The CDR3 is made up of 12 amino acids. Per germline, CDR1 MDHEN and CDR2 SYDVKM. V shed 2 bases and J shed 9 bases, with 8 bases lying between them. The CDR3 nucleotides read TGTGCCAGCAGTTTACCCCGTGGGCCCCAGCATTTT. Translation gives CASSLPRGPQHF.

This sequence joins TRBV6-5 and TRBJ1-2; no clear D gene. There are 14 residues in the CDR3. From germline, CDR1 is MNHEY and CDR2 SVGAGI. The V gene lost 5 bases and the J gene lost 4 bases, with 14 bases spanning the gap. CDR3 sequence reads: CASSPLGGFYGYTF. The CDR3 nucleotides read TGTGCCAGCAGTCCCCTCGGAGGGTTCTATGGCTACACCTTC.

This chain joins TRBV2 and TRBJ2-7; 7 positions match TRBD2. Germline loops: CDR1 SNHLY, CDR2 FYNNEI. The CDR3 sequence is 14 residues long. Trimming took 7 bases from V and 0 from J; bases not matched to a gene: 6. The CDR3 region has the DNA TGTGCCAGCACCATAGGGAGGGACTCCTACGAGCAGTACTTC. This gives the protein CASTIGRDSYEQYF.

The chain joins TRBV4-2 to TRBJ2-2, with D hard to call. V was shortened by 1 base and J by 4 bases, with 10 bases between the two germline ends. Looked up from germline, CDR1 is LGHNA and CDR2 is YNFKEQ. This CDR3 is built from 15 residues. The CDR3 DNA follows: TGTGCCAGCAGCCAAGTATCGTCGTTCACCGGGGAGCTGTTTTTT. Translating gives CASSQVSSFTGELFF.

The CDR3 protein is CASSYSWDPRGYTF. DNA of the CDR3: TGTGCCAGCAGCTATAGTTGGGACCCTCGGGGCTACACCTTC. The chain employs TRBV5-4 and TRBJ1-2, with a tentative D call TRBD1 (5 bases). The CDR3 covers 14 residues. Trimming pared 3 bases from V and 8 bases from J, leaving 17 bases between. In germline, CDR1 is SGHNT, CDR2 YYREEE (reference sequence).

V is TRBV5-6 and J is TRBJ1-1; D is unclear. There are 15 residues in the CDR3. V was trimmed by 3 bases and J by 2 bases, leaving 14 bases between them. Germline V lookup: CDR1 SGHDT, CDR2 YYEEEE. The CDR3 loop is CASSYNRGANTEAFF. CDR3 in DNA: TGTGCCAGCAGCTACAACCGAGGTGCCAACACTGAAGCTTTCTTT.

V and J are TRBV9 and TRBJ1-5; weak D call: TRBD1 (5 bases). CDR1 is SGDLS, CDR2 YYNGEE, per germline. CDR3 length: 14 residues. Trimming cost V 3 bases and J 2 bases, with 9 bases left between them. The CDR3 reads CASSERGGNQPQHF. Here the CDR3 DNA reads TGTGCCAGCAGCGAAAGAGGGGGCAATCAGCCCCAGCATTTT.